A selection of T cell receptor beta chains follows, all from one sample in a study of blood T cell repertoires in COVID-19. Here immunoSEQ multiplex PCR was the method, and the copy in TCRdb shows in-frame clones only, minus some. The sample lists around 200,000 clones, 84% occurring once. Sequencing input: peripheral blood. These receptors were taken from an elderly woman with active or convalescent COVID-19. Each CDR3 is given with its conserved first and last residue. The D gene is left open where the match is weak.

len: 14
v_gene: TRBV7-2
d_gene: NA
j_gene: TRBJ2-7
CDR3nt: TGTGCCAGCAGCTTAGGGGCGCGGGATTACGAGCAGTACTTC
CDR3aa: CASSLGARDYEQYF

len: 14
v_gene: TRBV6-2/TRBV6-3
d_gene: NA
j_gene: TRBJ1-1
CDR3nt: TGTGCCAGCAGTTATCGGGGGGCTGACACTGAAGCTTTCTTT
CDR3aa: CASSYRGADTEAFF

len: 17
v_gene: TRBV4-2
d_gene: NA
j_gene: TRBJ1-1
CDR3nt: TGTGCCAGCACTAGGGGACGGACGCCTTCGGAGGGAACTGAAGCTTTCTTT
CDR3aa: CASTRGRTPSEGTEAFF

len: 16
v_gene: TRBV4-1
d_gene: TRBD1
j_gene: TRBJ2-7
CDR3nt: TGCGCCAGCAGCCAACTACCGGGACAGGGGATGTACGAGCAGTACTTC
CDR3aa: CASSQLPGQGMYEQYF

len: 14
v_gene: TRBV18
d_gene: NA
j_gene: TRBJ2-5
CDR3nt: TGTGCCAGCTCACCTGGACAGTTTGGGGAGACCCAGTACTTC
CDR3aa: CASSPGQFGETQYF

len: 12
v_gene: TRBV16
d_gene: NA
j_gene: TRBJ1-1
CDR3nt: TGTGCCAGCAGCCACCACGACTCTGAAGCTTTCTTT
CDR3aa: CASSHHDSEAFF

len: 15
v_gene: TRBV18
d_gene: NA
j_gene: TRBJ1-5
CDR3nt: TGTGCCAGCTCACATAGGGAGGGGTCGGATCAGCCCCAGCATTTT
CDR3aa: CASSHREGSDQPQHF

len: 15
v_gene: TRBV27
d_gene: TRBD1
j_gene: TRBJ1-6
CDR3nt: TGTGCCACTCACCCAGGACAGGGGGCTGGTTCACCTCTCCACTTT
CDR3aa: CATHPGQGAGSPLHF

len: 15
v_gene: TRBV11-3
d_gene: TRBD2
j_gene: TRBJ2-5
CDR3nt: TGTGCCAGCAGCCGGGGACTAGCGGGACAAGAGACCCAGTACTTC
CDR3aa: CASSRGLAGQETQYF

len: 13
v_gene: TRBV27
d_gene: NA
j_gene: TRBJ1-2
CDR3nt: TGTGCCAGCAGTTATCGGAGTAACTATGGCTACACCTTC
CDR3aa: CASSYRSNYGYTF

len: 13
v_gene: TRBV18
d_gene: NA
j_gene: TRBJ2-7
CDR3nt: TGTGCCAGCTCACCCACTAGGGCCCTCGAGCAGTACTTC
CDR3aa: CASSPTRALEQYF

len: 14
v_gene: TRBV7-2
d_gene: TRBD1
j_gene: TRBJ1-6
CDR3nt: TGTGCCAGCAGCTCCGACAGGGGGCCTTCACCCCTCCACTTT
CDR3aa: CASSSDRGPSPLHF

len: 12
v_gene: TRBV5-4
d_gene: TRBD1
j_gene: TRBJ1-5
CDR3nt: TGTGCCACTGGACAGGGGACCGAGGCCCAGCATTTT
CDR3aa: CATGQGTEAQHF

len: 16
v_gene: TRBV5-1
d_gene: TRBD2
j_gene: TRBJ2-4
CDR3nt: TGCGCCAGCAGCTTGGAAATAGCGGGGGGGAAAAACATTCAGTACTTC
CDR3aa: CASSLEIAGGKNIQYF

len: 14
v_gene: TRBV1
d_gene: NA
j_gene: TRBJ2-7
CDR3nt: TGCACCAGCAGGTCCGGGCGGGGATCCTACGAGCAGTACTTC
CDR3aa: CTSRSGRGSYEQYF